The clone carrying this T cell receptor beta chain occurred many times. Germline CDR1 and CDR2: SGHDT and YYEEEE. This CDR3 region has 15 residues. J gave up 3 bases and V 3 bases, and 9 bases lay outside the gene matches. Using immunoSEQ multiplex PCR, the repertoire was profiled, and TCRdb retains in-frame clones only, with some absent. The sample consists of 300,000 or so clones, around 87% of them appearing once. The sample belongs to a study of blood T cell repertoires in COVID-19. At the level of the study: COVID-19 samples collected from the United States, Italy and Spain covered acute and convalescent phases.

The specimen sequenced was peripheral blood. The source of this sequence is a man between 50 and 59 years old with active or convalescent COVID-19. The chain couples TRBV5-6 to TRBJ2-7; 7 positions agree with TRBD1. This CDR3 is CASSSQLRGLYEQYF. Written as DNA, the CDR3 is TGTGCCAGCAGCTCCCAACTAAGGGGGCTCTACGAGCAGTACTTC.